This T cell receptor beta chain was identified in a study of CXCR3-negative and CXCR3-positive naive CD8 T cells. With respect to this clonotype: No antigen is known for it.

Study-wide results and limits: Higher TRB CDR3 hydrophobicity marked CXCR3-positive naive cells relative to CXCR3-negative naive cells.

Researchers prepared the TRB cDNA libraries using 5' RACE with UMI labels. TCRdb reprocessed the 5' RACE reads, keeping one entry per CDR3 protein, no DNA. Recorded for this sample: about 63,000 distinct CDR3 sequences. CDR1 is SEHNR and CDR2 is FQNEAQ in the germline V gene (reference sequence). The CDR3 is made up of 11 amino acids. Identification of naive CD8+ T cells rested on CD45RO-CCR7+CD27+CD95- status. The sample comprised naive CXCR3+ CD8+ T cells from blood. The sample's subset: CD45RO-CCR7+CD27+CD95- naive CD8+ T cells expressing CXCR3 (TNR3+). The receptor comes from a human donor in good health. Some clones in this sample may be carry-over from other donors' samples. The chain uses TRBV7-9 and TRBJ1-1. The CDR3 protein is CASSLPGEAFF.